This T cell receptor (beta chain) was captured in a study of radiation and T cells in renal cell carcinoma. Findings and limits, study-wide: Baseline intratumoral clonotype presence is unknown without pretreatment biopsies. In blood, top tumor clones expanded by 2 weeks, shrinking by 4.

Libraries were prepared by immunoSEQ multiplex PCR; TCRdb keeps only in-frame clonotypes and omits some of them. The table lists 70,000 or so clones, 82% of them singletons, with approximately 6.4% in the top ten. CDR3 length: 15 amino acids. Germline-derived CDR1 and CDR2 are MNHEY and SMNVEV (reference sequence). V was pared by 2 bases and J by 4 bases, with 12 bases between. Regarding time point: blood 2 weeks post-SBRT. This sample's treatment: 15 Gy SBRT to primary tumor, nephrectomy 4 weeks later. Radiation-treated patients gave blood at baseline, week 2 and week 4. As to this clone: Antigen unknown.

The rearrangement links TRBV27 to TRBJ1-5, with a possible D match to TRBD1 (6 bases). This receptor was taken from a man between 60 and 75 years old with renal cell carcinoma. The sequencing here drew on blood, taken from a patient whose treatment included radiotherapy and nephrectomy. CDR3 nucleotides: TGTGCCAGCAGTTTAAAGGGAAGGGGGAATCAGCCCCAGCATTTT. Its protein product is CASSLKGRGNQPQHF.